This entry is about one T cell receptor (beta chain). The antigen is undetermined. CD8 cells regarded as naive lacked CD45RO, were positively chosen for CCR7, and omitted terminally differentiated effector memory CD45RA+ cells. All the donors were Caucasian adults who lived in Nashville, Tennessee. These data belong to a study of shared clonotypes between healthy human individuals. This CDR3 contains 15 residues. V lost 3 bases to trimming and J lost 0 bases, with 12 bases between them. Germline V gene lookup returns CDR1 LNHNV and CDR2 YYDKDF (reference sequence). Repertoires were generated with immunoSEQ multiplex PCR, while TCRdb's copy carries only in-frame clones and drops some. This sample has approximately 2,200,000 clones; around 93% occur once, and the top ten carry about 1.5%. The study, taken as a whole, reports: The naive CD4 repertoires of four donors were compared, and around 4.9% of clonotypes were shared. Larger estimated richness was generally recorded for naive subsets relative to memory subsets.

This rearrangement joins TRBV15 to TRBJ2-7, with D possibly TRBD1 on 6 matching bases. Sequencing was carried out using naive CD8+ T cells from PBMCs. This clonotype was sampled from a man between 18 and 29 years old in good health. Some clones in this sample may be carry-over from other donors' samples. Written as DNA, the CDR3 is TGTGCCACCAGCAGGTTTAGGGGGAGCTCCTACGAGCAGTACTTC. Residues: CATSRFRGSSYEQYF.